The clone carrying this T cell receptor beta chain occurred once. What it recognizes is unknown. This specimen comes from a study of T cell responses to AZD1222 COVID-19 vaccine. General observations from the study: It should be noted that donors were predominantly white British and more often female, and clonal diversity was possibly underestimated. Spike-specific TCR breadth and depth grew following two AZD1222 doses. In the spike-specific TCR repertoire, nearly half reportedly target unmutated variant regions.

Trimming shortened V by 0 bases and J by 7 bases, and 15 bases separated the two germline ends. Germline V lookup: CDR1 MGHRA, CDR2 YSYEKL. The CDR3 contains 16 residues. Pooling of second doses given at about 4 or about 12 weeks was done. The protocol was immunoSEQ multiplex PCR, while the TCRdb copy is restricted to in-frame clones and leaves out a portion. The profile shows under 150,000 clones, around 92% of them singletons. The sequence was collected from an adult who received the AZD1222 COVID-19 vaccine. The chain recombines TRBV4-1 with TRBJ1-4, with D perhaps TRBD1 (6 bases). The source material was peripheral blood, sampled 28 days after the second AZD1222 dose. The CDR3 coding sequence is TGCGCCAGCAGCCAAGATCGGGGGGGCTGGATTGAAAAACTGTTTTTT. Its protein is CASSQDRGGWIEKLFF.